The 19 T cell receptor beta chains below were found in one sample sequenced in a study of PD-1 blockade in classical Hodgkin lymphoma. Measured with immunoSEQ multiplex PCR; TCRdb has only the in-frame clones, and not every one. The sample carries some 13,000 clones, 82% recorded once. After autologous stem cell transplantation all patients relapsed, and prior brentuximab vedotin exposure differed between cohorts. Source: peripheral blood mononuclear cells (PBMCs), taken at baseline. These receptors were obtained from a human donor with classical Hodgkin lymphoma.

This chain links TRBV6-1 with TRBJ2-2, with 14 positions matching TRBD2. The J segment lost 6 bases and the V segment lost 4 bases, leaving 13 bases of the junction unmatched. CDR1 is MNHNS, CDR2 SASEGT, per germline. The CDR3 consists of 19 residues. CDR3 sequence: CASSADGTSGSFRSGELFF. The CDR3 bases are TGTGCCAGCAGTGCAGACGGGACTAGCGGGAGTTTTAGGTCCGGGGAGCTGTTTTTT.

The chain is built from TRBV5-6 and TRBJ2-7, with D perhaps TRBD2 (7 bases). CDR3 length: 14 amino acids. Trimming removed 5 bases from V and 2 bases from J, with 14 bases in between. Germline V gives CDR1 SGHDT, CDR2 YYEEEE. CDR3 in amino acids: CASRGGTSPYEQYF. The CDR3 coding sequence is TGTGCCAGCAGGGGGGGGACATCCCCCTACGAGCAGTACTTC.

The chain employs TRBV4-1 and TRBJ2-1; 7 positions agree with TRBD2. V lost 1 base to trimming and J lost 2 bases; unmatched junction nucleotides: 14. The germline gives CDR1 MGHRA, CDR2 YSYEKL. CDR3 length: 19 amino acids. In DNA form, the CDR3 reads TGCGCCAGCAGCCAAGTCTTGCGACGGGACTATACGGCCTACAATGAGCAGTTCTTC. Its protein is CASSQVLRRDYTAYNEQFF.

The chain joins TRBV6-5 to TRBJ1-5; D gene ambiguous. The germline V gene has CDR1 MNHEY and CDR2 SVGAGI. V lost 4 bases and J 4 bases, leaving 17 bases between the germline ends. The CDR3 contains 16 residues. The CDR3 DNA reads as TGTGCCAGCAGTTCCCTCGGATCGGGATCGAATCAGCCCCAGCATTTT. Amino acids: CASSSLGSGSNQPQHF.

The chain employs TRBV7-9 and TRBJ2-7; D unresolved. Trimming pared 0 bases from V and 4 bases from J, leaving 13 bases between. In germline, CDR1 is SEHNR, CDR2 FQNEAQ (reference sequence). The CDR3 spans 15 residues. CDR3: CASSLAMSGMYEQYF. The CDR3, as DNA: TGTGCCAGCAGCTTAGCTATGTCAGGAATGTACGAGCAGTACTTC.

The V gene is TRBV5-1, the J gene TRBJ2-7; D unresolved. The V end was cut by 1 base, the J end by 4 bases, with 12 bases between. From germline, CDR1 is SGHRS and CDR2 YFSETQ. The CDR3 has 14 residues. CDR3 sequence: CASSLREPGYEQYF. CDR3 sequence (DNA): TGCGCCAGCAGCTTGAGAGAACCTGGTTACGAGCAGTACTTC.

J is TRBJ2-4 and V is TRBV6-5; 9 bases are shared with TRBD1. This CDR3 region has 14 residues. The trim removed 7 bases at V and 6 bases at J, leaving 7 bases unmatched. The V gene's germline CDR1 is MNHEY and CDR2 SVGAGI. CDR3 sequence reads: CASTPDRGLNIQYF. The CDR3 nucleotides read TGTGCCAGCACCCCTGACAGGGGGTTAAACATTCAGTACTTC.

This chain links TRBV28 with TRBJ2-3; possible D gene TRBD1, 5 bases. Germline CDR1 reads MDHEN; CDR2 reads SYDVKM. The CDR3 is 15 residues long. Deletions cut 1 base from V and 6 bases from J, with 14 bases between. The CDR3 is CASSLSGLSPDTQYF. The CDR3 DNA follows: TGTGCCAGCAGTTTATCAGGGTTATCCCCCGATACGCAGTATTTT.

The chain recombines TRBV30 with TRBJ2-2, with D perhaps matching TRBD2 (5 bases). The CDR3 has 13 amino acids. The V end lost 8 bases, the J end lost 4 bases, and 14 bases lay between the germline ends. CDR1 and CDR2 (germline): GTSNPN, SVGIG (reference sequence). The CDR3 sequence: CALGGVFTGELFF. The DNA for the CDR3 is TGTGCCCTCGGAGGCGTCTTCACCGGGGAGCTGTTTTTT.

This clone was seen just once. The chain has TRBV15 and TRBJ1-5; D remains ambiguous. Deletions cut 1 base from V and 4 bases from J, with 11 bases between. The CDR3 runs 15 residues. CDR1 is LNHNV, CDR2 YYDKDF, per germline (reference sequence). CDR3 sequence: CATSRVVRRNQPQHF. The CDR3 nucleotides read TGTGCCACCAGCAGAGTCGTGCGTAGGAATCAGCCCCAGCATTTT.

The rearrangement links TRBV6-5 to TRBJ1-2; D unresolved. V was cut by 2 bases and J by 8 bases, with 12 bases left in between. This CDR3 is 13 amino acids long. The germline CDR1 and CDR2 sequences are MNHEY and SVGAGI. This chain's CDR3 is CASSYLGVTGYTF. DNA for the CDR3: TGTGCCAGCAGTTACCTTGGGGTCACAGGCTACACCTTC.

The chain couples TRBV28 to TRBJ2-7, with D uncertain. V was trimmed by 4 bases and J by 7 bases, leaving 8 bases between them. CDR1 is MDHEN and CDR2 is SYDVKM in the germline V gene. The CDR3 has 11 amino acids. This chain's CDR3 is CASSSLREQYF. Here the CDR3 DNA reads TGTGCCAGCAGTTCTCTTCGGGAGCAGTACTTC.

In its sample, this clone ranks as large (0.1 to 1%). V usage is TRBV7-2 and J usage is TRBJ2-7; D is uncertain. This CDR3 has 15 residues. V was trimmed by 2 bases and J by 7 bases, leaving 18 bases between them. From germline, CDR1 is SGHTA and CDR2 FQGNSA. As DNA, the CDR3 is TGTGCCAGCAGCTTATTGGTGTCTATCTCTAAGGAGCAGTACTTC. Translated: CASSLLVSISKEQYF.

V is TRBV7-9 and J is TRBJ2-1; maybe TRBD2 (6 bases). Germline CDR1 SEHNR, CDR2 FQNEAQ (reference sequence). The CDR3 loop spans 16 amino acids. Trimming cost V 1 base and J 6 bases, with 16 bases left between them. The CDR3 DNA reads as TGTGCCAGCAGCTTAGTACGGGGGAACCGTCCCAATGAGCAGTTCTTC. Amino acids: CASSLVRGNRPNEQFF.

This clone has a single count. The chain combines TRBV6-6 with TRBJ1-1, with 9 positions matching TRBD1. CDR1 MNHNY and CDR2 SVGAGI come from the germline V gene (reference sequence). The ends lost 6 bases at V and 5 bases at J; junction bases unmatched: 4. The CDR3 has 13 residues. CDR3 residues: CASSRTGETEAFF. CDR3 nucleotide sequence: TGTGCCAGCAGCCGGACAGGGGAAACTGAAGCTTTCTTT.

The gene calls are TRBV19 and TRBJ2-3; 7 bases map to TRBD2. The CDR3 extends over 18 amino acids. The V gene's germline CDR1 is LNHDA and CDR2 SQIVND (reference sequence). With 4 bases clipped from V and 0 bases from J, the junction kept 13 bases outside the gene matches. CDR3 protein: CASSSPSGRWGSTDTQYF. The DNA for the CDR3 is TGTGCCAGTAGTAGCCCTAGCGGACGGTGGGGTAGCACAGATACGCAGTATTTT.

This chain uses TRBV7-9 with TRBJ2-6; no clear D gene. Trimming pared 5 bases from V and 0 bases from J, leaving 5 bases between. The CDR3 sequence is 14 residues long. Germline loops: CDR1 SEHNR, CDR2 FQNEAQ (reference sequence). The CDR3 loop reads CASSPTSGANVLTF. The DNA of the CDR3 is TGTGCCAGCAGCCCGACCTCTGGGGCCAACGTCCTGACTTTC.

The chain employs TRBV4-2 and TRBJ2-2; a possible D gene is TRBD2 (5 bases). The V end lost 4 bases, the J end lost 4 bases, and 13 bases lay between the germline ends. The CDR3 contains 15 residues. Germline lookup yields CDR1 LGHNA and CDR2 YNFKEQ. The CDR3 is CASSPVTGITGELFF. Here the CDR3 DNA reads TGTGCCAGCAGCCCCGTAACGGGGATCACCGGGGAGCTGTTTTTT.

The chain links TRBV30 to TRBJ1-3, with D uncertain. Germline CDR1 and CDR2: GTSNPN and SVGIG (reference sequence). V was clipped by 0 bases and J by 0 bases, with 3 bases between them. The CDR3 totals 13 residues. The CDR3: CAWSVDSGNTIYF. CDR3 DNA sequence: TGTGCCTGGAGTGTGGACTCTGGAAACACCATATATTTT.